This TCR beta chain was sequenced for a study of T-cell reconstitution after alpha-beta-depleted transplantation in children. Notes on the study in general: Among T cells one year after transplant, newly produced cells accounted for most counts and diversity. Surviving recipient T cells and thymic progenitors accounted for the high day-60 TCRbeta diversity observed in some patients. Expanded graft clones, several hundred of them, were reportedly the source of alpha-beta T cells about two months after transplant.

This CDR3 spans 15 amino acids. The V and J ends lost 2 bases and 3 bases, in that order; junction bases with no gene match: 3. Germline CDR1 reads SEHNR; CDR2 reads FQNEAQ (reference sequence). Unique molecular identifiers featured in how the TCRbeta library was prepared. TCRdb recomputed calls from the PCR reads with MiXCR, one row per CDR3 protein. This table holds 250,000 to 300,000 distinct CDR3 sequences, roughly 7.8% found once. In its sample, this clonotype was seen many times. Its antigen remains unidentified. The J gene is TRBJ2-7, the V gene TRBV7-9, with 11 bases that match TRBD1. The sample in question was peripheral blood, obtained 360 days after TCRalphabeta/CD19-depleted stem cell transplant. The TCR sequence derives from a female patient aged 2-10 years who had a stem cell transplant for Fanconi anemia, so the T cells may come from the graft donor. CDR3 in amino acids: CASSLYGTGGYEQYF. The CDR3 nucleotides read TGTGCCAGCAGCTTATACGGGACAGGGGGCTACGAGCAGTACTTC. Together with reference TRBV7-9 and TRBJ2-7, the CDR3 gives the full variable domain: DTGVSQNPRHKITKRGQNVTFRCDPISEHNRLYWYRQTLGQGPEFLTYFQNEAQLEKSRLLSDRFSAERPKGSFSTLEIQRTEQGDSAMYLCASSLYGTGGYEQYFGPGTRLTVT.